The clone carrying this TCR beta chain was detected ten times or more. Other DNA sequences in this sample translate to the same CDR3. No patient received treatment before thyroid surgery. This sample stems from a study of metastatic and nonmetastatic thyroid tumors. TCRdb recomputed clones from the PCR reads via MiXCR. Of more than 20,000 clones in the sample, more than 20% are singletons; the top ten hold more than 10%. The germline CDR1 and CDR2 sequences are SGHRS and YFSETQ. The CDR3 consists of 14 residues. The V gene lost 0 bases and the J gene lost 6 bases, with 12 bases spanning the gap. Sequenced: tumor tissue. The chain employs TRBV5-1 and TRBJ1-1, with D perhaps matching TRBD1 (6 bases). This TCR came from a male donor with papillary thyroid cancer or a benign thyroid nodule (not recorded which). Some clones in this sample may be carry-over from other donors' samples. Here the CDR3 DNA reads TGCGCCAGCAGCTTGGACAGGGTGACGGCTGAAGCTTTCTTT. It codes for CASSLDRVTAEAFF.